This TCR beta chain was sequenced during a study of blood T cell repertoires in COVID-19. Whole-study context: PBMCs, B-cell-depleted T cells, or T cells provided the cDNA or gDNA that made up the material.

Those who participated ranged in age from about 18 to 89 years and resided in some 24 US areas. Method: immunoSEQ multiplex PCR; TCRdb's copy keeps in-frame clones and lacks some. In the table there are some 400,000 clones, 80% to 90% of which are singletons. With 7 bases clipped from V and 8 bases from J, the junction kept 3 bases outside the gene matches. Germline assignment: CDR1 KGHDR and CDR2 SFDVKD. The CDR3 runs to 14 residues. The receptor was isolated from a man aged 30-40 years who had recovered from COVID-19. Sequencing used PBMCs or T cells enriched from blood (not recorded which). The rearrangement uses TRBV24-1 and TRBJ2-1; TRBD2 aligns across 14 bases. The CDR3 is CATSGTSGSYEQFF. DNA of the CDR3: TGTGCCACCAGCGGGACTAGCGGGAGCTATGAGCAGTTCTTC.